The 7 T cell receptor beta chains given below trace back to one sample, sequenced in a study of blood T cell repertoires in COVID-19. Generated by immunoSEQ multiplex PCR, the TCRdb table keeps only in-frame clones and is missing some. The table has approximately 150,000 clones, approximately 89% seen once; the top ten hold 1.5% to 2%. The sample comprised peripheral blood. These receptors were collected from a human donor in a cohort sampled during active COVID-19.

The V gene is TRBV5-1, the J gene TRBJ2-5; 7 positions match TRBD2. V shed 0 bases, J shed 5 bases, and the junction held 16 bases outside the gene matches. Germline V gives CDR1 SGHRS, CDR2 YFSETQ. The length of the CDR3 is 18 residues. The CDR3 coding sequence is TGCGCCAGCAGCTTGGGATACGGGAGGCTTCCGCTTGGGGAGACCCAGTACTTC. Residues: CASSLGYGRLPLGETQYF.

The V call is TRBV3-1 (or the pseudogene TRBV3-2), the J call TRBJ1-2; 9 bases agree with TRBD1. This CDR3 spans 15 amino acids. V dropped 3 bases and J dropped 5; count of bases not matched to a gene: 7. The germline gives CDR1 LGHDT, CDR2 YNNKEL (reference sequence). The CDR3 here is CASSQGQGPRYGYTF. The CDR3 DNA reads TGTGCCAGCAGCCAGGGACAGGGCCCCAGGTATGGCTACACCTTC.

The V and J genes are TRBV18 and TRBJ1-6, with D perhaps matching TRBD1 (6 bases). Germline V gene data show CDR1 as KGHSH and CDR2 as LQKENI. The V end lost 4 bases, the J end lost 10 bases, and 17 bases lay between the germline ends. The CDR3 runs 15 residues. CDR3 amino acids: CASSQTGQGNSPLHF. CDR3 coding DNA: TGTGCCAGCTCACAAACAGGGCAGGGGAACTCACCCCTCCACTTT.

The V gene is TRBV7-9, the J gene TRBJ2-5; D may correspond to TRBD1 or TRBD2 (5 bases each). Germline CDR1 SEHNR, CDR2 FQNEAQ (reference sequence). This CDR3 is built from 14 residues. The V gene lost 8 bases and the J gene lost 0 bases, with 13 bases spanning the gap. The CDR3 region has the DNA TGTGCCAGCGGCGTAGGGGAGTACCAAGAGACCCAGTACTTC. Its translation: CASGVGEYQETQYF.

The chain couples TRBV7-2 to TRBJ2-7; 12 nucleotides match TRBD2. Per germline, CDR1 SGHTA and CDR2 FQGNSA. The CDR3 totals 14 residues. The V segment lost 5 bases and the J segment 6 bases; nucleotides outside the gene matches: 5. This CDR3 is CASSPRLAGAEQYF. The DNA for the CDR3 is TGTGCCAGCAGCCCCAGACTAGCGGGGGCCGAGCAGTACTTC.

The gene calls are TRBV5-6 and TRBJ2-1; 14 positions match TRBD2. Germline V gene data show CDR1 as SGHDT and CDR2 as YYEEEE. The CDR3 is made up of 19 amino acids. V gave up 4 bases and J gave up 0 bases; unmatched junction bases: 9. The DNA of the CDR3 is TGTGCCAGCAGCGCCGGGACTAGCGGGGGCCCTAGCTCCTACAATGAGCAGTTCTTC. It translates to CASSAGTSGGPSSYNEQFF.

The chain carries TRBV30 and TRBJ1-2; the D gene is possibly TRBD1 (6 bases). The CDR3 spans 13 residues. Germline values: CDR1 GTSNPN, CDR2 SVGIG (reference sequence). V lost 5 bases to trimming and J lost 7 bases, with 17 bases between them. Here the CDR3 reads CAWRGQALGGYTF. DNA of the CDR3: TGTGCCTGGCGGGGACAAGCCTTGGGTGGCTACACCTTC.